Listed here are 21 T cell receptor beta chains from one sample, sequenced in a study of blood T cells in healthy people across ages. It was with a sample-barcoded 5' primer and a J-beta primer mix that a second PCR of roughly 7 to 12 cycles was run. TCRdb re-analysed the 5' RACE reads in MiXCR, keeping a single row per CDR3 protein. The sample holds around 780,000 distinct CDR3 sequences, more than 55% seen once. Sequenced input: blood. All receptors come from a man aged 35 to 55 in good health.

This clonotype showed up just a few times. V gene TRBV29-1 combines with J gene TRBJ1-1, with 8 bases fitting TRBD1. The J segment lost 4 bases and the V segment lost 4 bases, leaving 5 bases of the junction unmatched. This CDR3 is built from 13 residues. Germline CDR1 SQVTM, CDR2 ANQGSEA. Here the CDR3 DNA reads TGCAGCGTTGTGCTTGGACAGGGCACTGAAGCTTTCTTT. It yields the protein CSVVLGQGTEAFF.

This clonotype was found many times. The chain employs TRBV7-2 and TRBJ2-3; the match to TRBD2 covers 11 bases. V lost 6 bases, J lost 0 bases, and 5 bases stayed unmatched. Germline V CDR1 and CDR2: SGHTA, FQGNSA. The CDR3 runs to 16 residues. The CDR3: CASSSGTSGSTDTQYF. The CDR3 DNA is TGTGCCAGCAGTTCCGGGACTAGCGGTAGCACAGATACGCAGTATTTT.

In DNA, the CDR3 is TGTGCCAGCAACCCAACAGCGGCGACAGGCTACACCTTC. It specifies CASNPTAATGYTF. This sequence joins TRBV6-6 and TRBJ1-2; D not resolved. Germline assignment: CDR1 MNHNY and CDR2 SVGAGI (reference sequence). V lost 7 bases, J lost 8 bases, and 17 bases lay in between. The CDR3 is 13 amino acids.

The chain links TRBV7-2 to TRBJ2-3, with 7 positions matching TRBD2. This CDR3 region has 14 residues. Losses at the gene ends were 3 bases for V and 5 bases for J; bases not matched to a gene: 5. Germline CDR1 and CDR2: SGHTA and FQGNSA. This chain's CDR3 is CASSFGERGDTQYF. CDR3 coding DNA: TGTGCCAGCAGCTTCGGGGAGCGGGGAGATACGCAGTATTTT.

The CDR3 bases are TGCGCCAGCAGCTTGCCGCAGGGGTCCGGGGCCAACGTCCTGACTTTC. It codes for CASSLPQGSGANVLTF. V gene TRBV5-1 combines with J gene TRBJ2-6; D perhaps matches TRBD1 (6 bases). This CDR3 has 16 amino acids. V lost 1 base and J 4 bases, leaving 12 bases between the germline ends. Germline lookup yields CDR1 SGHRS and CDR2 YFSETQ. The full variable domain, completed using reference TRBV5-1 and TRBJ2-6, is KAGVTQTPRYLIKTRGQQVTLSCSPISGHRSVSWYQQTPGQGLQFLFEYFSETQRNKGNFPGRFSGRQFSNSRSEMNVSTLELGDSALYLCASSLPQGSGANVLTFGAGSRLTVL.

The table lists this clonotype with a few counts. CDR3 sequence (DNA): TGTGCCAGCAGTTCCCGTCACTCCTATACAGGGTTAGAGACCCAGTACTTC. Translating it yields CASSSRHSYTGLETQYF. The chain is built from TRBV28 and TRBJ2-5; maybe TRBD1 (6 bases). V lost 4 bases and J lost 4, with 22 bases in between. The CDR3 has 17 residues. CDR1 and CDR2 from the germline V gene are MDHEN and SYDVKM.

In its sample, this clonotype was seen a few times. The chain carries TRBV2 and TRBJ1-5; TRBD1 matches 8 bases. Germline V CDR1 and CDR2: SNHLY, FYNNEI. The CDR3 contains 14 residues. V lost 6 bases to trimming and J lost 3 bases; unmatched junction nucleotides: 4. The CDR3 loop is CASRTDRDNQPQHF. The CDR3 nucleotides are TGTGCCAGCAGGACGGACAGGGACAATCAGCCCCAGCATTTT.

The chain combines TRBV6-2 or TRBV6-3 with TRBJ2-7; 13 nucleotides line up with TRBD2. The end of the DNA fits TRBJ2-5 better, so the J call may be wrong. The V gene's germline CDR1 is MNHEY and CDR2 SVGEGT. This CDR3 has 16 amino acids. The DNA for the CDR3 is TGTGCCAGCAGTTACGGGACTAGCGGGGTTCAGGAGACCCAGTACTTC. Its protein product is CASSYGTSGVQETQYF.

The CDR3 DNA reads TGTGCCAGCAGTCTTAGCGCCGGGAGCAACAATGAGCAGTTCTTC. Translation gives CASSLSAGSNNEQFF. The genes are TRBV12-3 or TRBV12-4 and TRBJ2-1; D is possibly TRBD2 (6 bases). V shed 5 bases and J shed 5 bases, with 16 bases lying between them. CDR3 length: 15 amino acids.

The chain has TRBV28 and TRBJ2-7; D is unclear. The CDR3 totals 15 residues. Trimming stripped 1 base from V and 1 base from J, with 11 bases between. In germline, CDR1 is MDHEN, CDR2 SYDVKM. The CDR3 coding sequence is TGTGCCAGCAGTTTATCGGTGGAGCCATCCTACGAGCAGTACTTC. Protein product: CASSLSVEPSYEQYF.

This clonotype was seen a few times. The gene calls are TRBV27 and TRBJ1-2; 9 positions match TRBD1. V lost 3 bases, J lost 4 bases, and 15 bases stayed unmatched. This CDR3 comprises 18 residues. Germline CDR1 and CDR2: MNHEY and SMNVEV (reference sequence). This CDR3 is CASSFDGTGSISGYGYTF. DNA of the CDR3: TGTGCCAGCAGTTTTGACGGGACAGGGTCGATTAGCGGCTATGGCTACACCTTC.

Here the CDR3 reads CSFYLRSGYTF. The CDR3 coding sequence is TGCAGTTTTTACCTGAGGTCAGGCTACACCTTC. V is TRBV20-1 and J is TRBJ1-2; D call uncertain. V was cut by 8 bases and J by 8 bases, with 15 bases left in between. Germline CDR1 reads DFQATT; CDR2 reads SNEGSKA (reference sequence). This CDR3 is 11 amino acids long.

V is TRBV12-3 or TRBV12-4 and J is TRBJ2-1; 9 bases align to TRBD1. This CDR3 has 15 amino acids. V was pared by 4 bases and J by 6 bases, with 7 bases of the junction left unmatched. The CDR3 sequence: CASSSGTGRVNEQFF. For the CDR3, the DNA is TGTGCCAGCAGTTCCGGGACAGGGAGGGTCAATGAGCAGTTCTTC.

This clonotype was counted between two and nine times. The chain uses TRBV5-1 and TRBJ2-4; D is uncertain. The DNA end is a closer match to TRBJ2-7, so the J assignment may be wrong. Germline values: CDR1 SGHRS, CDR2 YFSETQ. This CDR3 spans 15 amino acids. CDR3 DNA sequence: TGCGCCAGCAGCTTGGGGCAGTCAAGGCCCTACGAGCAGTACTTC. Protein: CASSLGQSRPYEQYF.

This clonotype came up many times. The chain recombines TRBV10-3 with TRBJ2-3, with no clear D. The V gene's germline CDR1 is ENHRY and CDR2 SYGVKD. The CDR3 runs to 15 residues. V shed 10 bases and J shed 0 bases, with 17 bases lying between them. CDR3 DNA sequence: TGTGCCACCAAGCCCGGGTCCTATAGCACAGATACGCAGTATTTT. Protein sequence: CATKPGSYSTDTQYF.

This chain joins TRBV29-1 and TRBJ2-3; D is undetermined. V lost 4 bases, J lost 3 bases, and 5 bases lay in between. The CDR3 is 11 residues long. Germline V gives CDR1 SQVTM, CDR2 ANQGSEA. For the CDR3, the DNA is TGCAGCGTTGCGGAGACAGATACGCAGTATTTT. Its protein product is CSVAETDTQYF.

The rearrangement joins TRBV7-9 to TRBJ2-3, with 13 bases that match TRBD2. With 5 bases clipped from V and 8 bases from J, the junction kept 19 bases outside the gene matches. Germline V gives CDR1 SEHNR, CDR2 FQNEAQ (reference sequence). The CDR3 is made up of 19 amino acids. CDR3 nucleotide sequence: TGTGCCAGCAGCGTAGTACCTACAACTAGCGGGAGGGCGGTAGGTACGCAGTATTTT. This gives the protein CASSVVPTTSGRAVGTQYF.

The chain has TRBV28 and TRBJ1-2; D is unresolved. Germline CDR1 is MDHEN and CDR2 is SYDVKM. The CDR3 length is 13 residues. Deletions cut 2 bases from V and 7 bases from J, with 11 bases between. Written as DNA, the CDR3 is TGTGCCAGCAGTTTAAGTGGTTTTGTTGGCTACACCTTC. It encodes CASSLSGFVGYTF.

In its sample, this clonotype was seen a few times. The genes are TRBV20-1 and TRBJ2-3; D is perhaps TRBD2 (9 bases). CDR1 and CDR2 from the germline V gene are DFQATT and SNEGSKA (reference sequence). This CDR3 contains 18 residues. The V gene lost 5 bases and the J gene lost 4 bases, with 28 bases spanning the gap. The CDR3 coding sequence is TGCAGTGCTCCCAGGGGGCTAGCGGGAAGGTTTGGGGCAGATACGCAGTATTTT. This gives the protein CSAPRGLAGRFGADTQYF.

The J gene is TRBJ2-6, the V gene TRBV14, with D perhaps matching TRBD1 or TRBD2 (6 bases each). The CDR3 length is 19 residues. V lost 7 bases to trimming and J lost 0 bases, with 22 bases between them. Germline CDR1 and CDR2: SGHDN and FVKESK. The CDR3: CASTRGGQSSPSGANVLTF. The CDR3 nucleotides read TGTGCCAGCACCCGGGGAGGACAGAGTTCTCCCTCTGGGGCCAACGTCCTGACTTTC.

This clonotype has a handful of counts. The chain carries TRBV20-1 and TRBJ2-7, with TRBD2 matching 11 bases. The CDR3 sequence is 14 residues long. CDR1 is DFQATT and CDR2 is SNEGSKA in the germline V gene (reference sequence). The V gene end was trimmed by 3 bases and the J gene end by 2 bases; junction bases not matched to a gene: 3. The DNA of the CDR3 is TGCAGTGCTAGCCCGGGACTAGCGGCCTACGAGCAGTACTTC. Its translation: CSASPGLAAYEQYF.